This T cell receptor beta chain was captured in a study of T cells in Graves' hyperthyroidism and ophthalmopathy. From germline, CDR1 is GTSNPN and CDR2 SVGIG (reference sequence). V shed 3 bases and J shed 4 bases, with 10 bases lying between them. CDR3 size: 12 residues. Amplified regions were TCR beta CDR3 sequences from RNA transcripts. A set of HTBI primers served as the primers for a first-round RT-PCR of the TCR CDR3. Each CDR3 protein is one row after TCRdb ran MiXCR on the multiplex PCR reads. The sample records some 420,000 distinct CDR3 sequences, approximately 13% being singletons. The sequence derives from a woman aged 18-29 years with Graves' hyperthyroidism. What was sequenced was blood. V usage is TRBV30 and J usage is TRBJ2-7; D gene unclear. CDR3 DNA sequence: TGTGCCTGGAGCCCTGTCTCTTACGAGCAGTACTTC. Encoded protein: CAWSPVSYEQYF. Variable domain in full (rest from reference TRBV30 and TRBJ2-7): SQTIHQWPATLVQPVGSPLSLECTVEGTSNPNLYWYRQAAGRGLQLLFYSVGIGQISSEVPQNLSASRPQDRQFILSSKKLLLSDSGFYLCAWSPVSYEQYFGPGTRLTVT.